The source of this T cell receptor (beta chain) is a study of PD-1 blockade in classical Hodgkin lymphoma. Trimming pared 4 bases from V and 8 bases from J, leaving 13 bases between. CDR1 SGHDT and CDR2 YYEEEE come from the germline V gene. This CDR3 spans 13 amino acids. Specified time point: cycle 4 day 1 (C4D1), after more than five weeks of nivolumab. The patients all showed relapse after autologous stem cell transplantation, while their brentuximab vedotin exposure varied. General study findings and limits: For complete responders, baseline diversity was comparable to that of newly diagnosed patients. CD4+ TCR diversity, unlike CD8+, climbed significantly by C4D1. Initiation of nivolumab under 1 year after ASCT led to exclusion of patients. What drove the repertoire differences, possibly disease activity or prior therapy, has not been defined.

As regards this clone: Its antigen remains unknown.

The table came from immunoSEQ multiplex PCR; TCRdb's copy has only in-frame clones and leaves some out. Among tens of thousands of clones listed, over 70% were seen once. V usage is TRBV5-6 and J usage is TRBJ1-3; D remains unclear. This TCR derives from a human donor with classical Hodgkin lymphoma. This sample comprised peripheral blood mononuclear cells (PBMCs), obtained before the fourth cycle of nivolumab. As DNA, the CDR3 is TGTGCCAGCAGCCAACTCGGTACGGACACCATATATTTT. Translating gives CASSQLGTDTIYF.